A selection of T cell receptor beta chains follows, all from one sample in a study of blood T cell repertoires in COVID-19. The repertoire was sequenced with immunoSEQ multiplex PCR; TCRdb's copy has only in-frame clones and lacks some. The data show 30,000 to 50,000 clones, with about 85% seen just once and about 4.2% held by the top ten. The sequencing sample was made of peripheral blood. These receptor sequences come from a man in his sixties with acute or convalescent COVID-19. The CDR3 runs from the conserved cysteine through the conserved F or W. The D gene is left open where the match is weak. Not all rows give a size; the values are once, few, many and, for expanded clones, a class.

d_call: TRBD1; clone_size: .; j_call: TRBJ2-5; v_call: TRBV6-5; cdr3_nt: TGTGCCAGCAGCACCGGGACAGGGGGTTGGGAGACCCAGTACTTC; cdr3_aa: CASSTGTGGWETQYF
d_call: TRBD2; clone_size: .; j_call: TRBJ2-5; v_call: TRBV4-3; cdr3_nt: TGCGCCAGCAGCCAAGTCTTGGCTAGCGGGGGGCAAGAGACCCAGTACTTC; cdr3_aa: CASSQVLASGGQETQYF
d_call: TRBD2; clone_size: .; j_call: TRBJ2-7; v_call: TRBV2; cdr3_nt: TGTGCCAGCAGCACGACTAGCGGGGGCCCCTACGAGCAGTACTTC; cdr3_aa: CASSTTSGGPYEQYF
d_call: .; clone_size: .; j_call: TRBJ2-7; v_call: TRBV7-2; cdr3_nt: TGTGCCAGCAGCGCTATACGAGGCAACCAAACGAGCTCCTACGAGCAGTACTTC; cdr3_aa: CASSAIRGNQTSSYEQYF
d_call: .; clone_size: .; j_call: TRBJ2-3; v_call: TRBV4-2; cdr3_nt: TGTGCCAGCAGCCAAGACAGGTGGGCAGATACGCAGTATTTT; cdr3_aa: CASSQDRWADTQYF
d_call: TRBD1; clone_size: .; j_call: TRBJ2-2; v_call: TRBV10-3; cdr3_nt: TGTGCCATCAGAGGACAGGGATTTAATTCCGGGGAGCTGTTTTTT; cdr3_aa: CAIRGQGFNSGELFF
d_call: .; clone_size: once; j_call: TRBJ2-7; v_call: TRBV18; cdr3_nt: TGTGCCAGCTCACCATCCCAGAAGTACGAGCAGTACTTC; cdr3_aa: CASSPSQKYEQYF
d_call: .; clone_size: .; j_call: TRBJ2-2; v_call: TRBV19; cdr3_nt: TGTGCCAGCCGGAACAGGCCGAACACCGGGGAGCTGTTTTTT; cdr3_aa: CASRNRPNTGELFF
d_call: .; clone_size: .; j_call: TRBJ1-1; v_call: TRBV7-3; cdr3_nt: TGTGCCAGCAGCCTAGGGTGGGGGCTAGAGAACACTGAAGCTTTCTTT; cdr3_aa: CASSLGWGLENTEAFF
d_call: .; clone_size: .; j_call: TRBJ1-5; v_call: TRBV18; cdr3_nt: TGTGCCAGCTCACCTACCGGAGGTCATCAGCCCCAGCATTTT; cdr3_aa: CASSPTGGHQPQHF
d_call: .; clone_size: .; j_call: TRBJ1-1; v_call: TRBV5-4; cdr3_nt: TGTGCCAGCAGCTTGGGCAGAAATACTGAAGCTTTCTTT; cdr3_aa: CASSLGRNTEAFF
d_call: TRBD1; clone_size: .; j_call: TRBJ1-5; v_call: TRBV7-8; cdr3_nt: TGTGCCAGCAGCTTAGGGACAGGATCTGATCAGCCCCAGCATTTT; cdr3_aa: CASSLGTGSDQPQHF
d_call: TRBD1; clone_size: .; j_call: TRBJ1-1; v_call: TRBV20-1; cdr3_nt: TGCAGTGCCAGGACAGGGGCAAAAGCTTTCTTT; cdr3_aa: CSARTGAKAFF
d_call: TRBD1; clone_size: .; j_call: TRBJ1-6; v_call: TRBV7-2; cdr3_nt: TGTGCCAGCAGCCCGTTGACAGGGATGAGAGATTCACCCCTCCACTTT; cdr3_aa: CASSPLTGMRDSPLHF
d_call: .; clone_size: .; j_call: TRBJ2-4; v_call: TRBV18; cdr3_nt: TGTGCCAGCTCACCACCAGACAGCCGGAGAGGCATTCAGTACTTC; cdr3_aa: CASSPPDSRRGIQYF
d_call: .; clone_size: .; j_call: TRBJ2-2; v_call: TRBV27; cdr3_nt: TGTGCCAGCGGCGCAGGGTATGGCGCCGGGGAGCTGTTTTTT; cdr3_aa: CASGAGYGAGELFF
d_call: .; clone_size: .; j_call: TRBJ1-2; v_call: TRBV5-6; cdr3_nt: TGTGCCAGCAGCTTGGCCGAGGGAGGGTATGGCTACACCTTC; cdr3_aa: CASSLAEGGYGYTF
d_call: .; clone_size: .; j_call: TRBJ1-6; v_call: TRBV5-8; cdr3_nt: TGTGCCAGCAGCGCGGGTCGGTATAATTCACCCCTCCACTTT; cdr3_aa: CASSAGRYNSPLHF
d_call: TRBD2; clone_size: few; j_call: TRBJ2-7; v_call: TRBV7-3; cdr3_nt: TGTGCCAGCAGCTTATTAGCGGGAAGGTACGAGCAGTACTTC; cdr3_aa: CASSLLAGRYEQYF
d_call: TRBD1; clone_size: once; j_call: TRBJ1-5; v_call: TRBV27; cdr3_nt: TGTGCCAGCAAGTTTCAGGGGGACCAGCCCCAGCATTTT; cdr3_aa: CASKFQGDQPQHF
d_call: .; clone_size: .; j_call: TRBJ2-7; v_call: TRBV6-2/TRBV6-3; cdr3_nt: TGTGCCAGCAGTTACTCGCGCGGGGCCTACGAGCAGTACTTC; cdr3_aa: CASSYSRGAYEQYF
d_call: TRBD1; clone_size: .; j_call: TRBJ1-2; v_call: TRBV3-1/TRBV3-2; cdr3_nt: TGTGCCAGCAGCCAACACGGCAGGGGGCTGGGAGGCTACACCTTC; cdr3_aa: CASSQHGRGLGGYTF
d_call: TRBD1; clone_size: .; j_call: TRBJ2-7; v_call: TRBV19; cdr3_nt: TGTGCCAGTAGTCGGACAGGAATTCCCTACGAGCAGTACTTC; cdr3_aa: CASSRTGIPYEQYF
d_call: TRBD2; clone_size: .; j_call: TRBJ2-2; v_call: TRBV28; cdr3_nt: TGTGCCACCCGGGGGGACACCGGGGAGCTGTTTTTT; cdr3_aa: CATRGDTGELFF
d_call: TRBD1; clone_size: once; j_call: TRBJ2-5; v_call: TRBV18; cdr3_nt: TGTGCCAGCTCAGCGACAGGGGTGGTTGAGACCCAGTACTTC; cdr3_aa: CASSATGVVETQYF
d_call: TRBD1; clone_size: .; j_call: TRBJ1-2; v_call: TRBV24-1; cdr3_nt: TGTGCCACCAGTGATTTGCCCTCGGCAGGGGGTAGCTACACCTTC; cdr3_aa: CATSDLPSAGGSYTF
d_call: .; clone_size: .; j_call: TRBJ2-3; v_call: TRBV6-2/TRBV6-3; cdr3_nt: TGTGCCAGCAGCAACGCGGGACTTGACACAGATACGCAGTATTTT; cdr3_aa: CASSNAGLDTDTQYF
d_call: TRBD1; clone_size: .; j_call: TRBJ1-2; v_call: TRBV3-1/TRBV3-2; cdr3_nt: TGTGCCAGCAGCCAAGACTCAGGGGGTAACTATGGCTACACCTTC; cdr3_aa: CASSQDSGGNYGYTF
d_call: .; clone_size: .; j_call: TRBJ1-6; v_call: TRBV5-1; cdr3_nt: TGCGCCAGCAGAAGCCCCAGGGATAATTCACCCCTCCACTTT; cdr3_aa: CASRSPRDNSPLHF
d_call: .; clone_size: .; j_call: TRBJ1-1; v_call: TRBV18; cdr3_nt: TGTGCCAGCTCACCACCCATGAACACTGAAGCTTTCTTT; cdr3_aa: CASSPPMNTEAFF
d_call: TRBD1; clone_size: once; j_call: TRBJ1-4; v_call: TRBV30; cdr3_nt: TGTGCCTGGAGTCTGACAGGGGGCAAGGGAAAACTGTTTTTT; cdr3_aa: CAWSLTGGKGKLFF
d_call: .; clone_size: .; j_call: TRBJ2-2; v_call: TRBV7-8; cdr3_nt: TGTGCCACCGCTGTAGAGGACACCGGGGAGCTGTTTTTT; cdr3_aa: CATAVEDTGELFF
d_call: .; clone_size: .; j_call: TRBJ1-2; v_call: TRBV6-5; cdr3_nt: TGTGCCAGCGAGACGGGAGGCTATGGCTACACCTTC; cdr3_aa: CASETGGYGYTF
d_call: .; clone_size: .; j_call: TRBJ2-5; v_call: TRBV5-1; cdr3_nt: TGCGCCAGCAGCCCGGAACAGGGTACTTGGGAGACCCAGTACTTC; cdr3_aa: CASSPEQGTWETQYF
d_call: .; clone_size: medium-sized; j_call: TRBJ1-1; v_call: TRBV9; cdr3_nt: TGTGCCAGCAGCGTAGCAGGAAACACTGAAGCTTTCTTT; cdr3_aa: CASSVAGNTEAFF
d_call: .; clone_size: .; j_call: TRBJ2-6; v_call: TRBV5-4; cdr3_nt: TGTGCCAGCAGCTTGGCGGGACAAGGTGTTTCTGGGGCCAACGTCCTGACTTTC; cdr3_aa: CASSLAGQGVSGANVLTF
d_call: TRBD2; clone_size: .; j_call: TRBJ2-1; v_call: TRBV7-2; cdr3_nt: TGTGCCAGCAGCCTGGGGACTACCATGAGGGGAAATGAGCAGTTCTTC; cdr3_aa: CASSLGTTMRGNEQFF
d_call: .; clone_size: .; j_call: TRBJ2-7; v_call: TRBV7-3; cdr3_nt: TGTGCCAGCAGCCACGGACAGAGCTACGAGCAGTACTTC; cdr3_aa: CASSHGQSYEQYF
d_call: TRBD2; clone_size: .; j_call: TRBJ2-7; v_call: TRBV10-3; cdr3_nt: TGTGCCATCAGCCAAAGCGGGGAGGGCCGGCAGCAGTACTTC; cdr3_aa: CAISQSGEGRQQYF
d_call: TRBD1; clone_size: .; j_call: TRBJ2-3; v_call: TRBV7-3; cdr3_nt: TGTGCCAGCAGCTTAACAGGGGGCTCAAATACGCAGTATTTT; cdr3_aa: CASSLTGGSNTQYF
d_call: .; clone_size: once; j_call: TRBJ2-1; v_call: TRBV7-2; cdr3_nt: TGTGCCAGCAGCTTACGGTCGGGAGATGAGCAGTTCTTC; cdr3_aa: CASSLRSGDEQFF
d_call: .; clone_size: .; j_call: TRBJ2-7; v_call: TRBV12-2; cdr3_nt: TGTGCAAGTCGCTGGACTACGGGACAGGTTTTCTACGAGCAGTACTTC; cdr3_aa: CASRWTTGQVFYEQYF
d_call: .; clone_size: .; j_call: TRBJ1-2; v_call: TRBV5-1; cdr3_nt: TGCGCCAGCAGCCCGGACGCGGGTGGCTACACCTTC; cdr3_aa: CASSPDAGGYTF
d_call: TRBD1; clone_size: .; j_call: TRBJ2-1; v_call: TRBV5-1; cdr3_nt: TGCGCCAGCAGCCTCGGACAGGACAATGAGCAGTTCTTC; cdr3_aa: CASSLGQDNEQFF
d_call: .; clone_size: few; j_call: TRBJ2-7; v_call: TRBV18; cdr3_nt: TGTGCCAGCTCACCGCGGGACGGGACCTACGAGCAGTACTTC; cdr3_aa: CASSPRDGTYEQYF
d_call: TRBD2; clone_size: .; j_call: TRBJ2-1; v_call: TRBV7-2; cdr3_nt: TGTGCCAGCAGCTTAGTGACTAGCGGGGGGATTTTCGACAATGAGCAGTTCTTC; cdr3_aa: CASSLVTSGGIFDNEQFF
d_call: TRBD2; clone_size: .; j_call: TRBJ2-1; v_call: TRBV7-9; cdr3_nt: TGTGCCAGCAGCCCCGGGACTAGCGGTCCTTTAAGCTCCTACAATGAGCAGTTCTTC; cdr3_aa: CASSPGTSGPLSSYNEQFF
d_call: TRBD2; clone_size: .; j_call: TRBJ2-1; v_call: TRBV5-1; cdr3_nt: TGCGCCAGCAGCTTAACTAGCGGGGGCACCTACAATGAGCAGTTCTTC; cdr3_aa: CASSLTSGGTYNEQFF
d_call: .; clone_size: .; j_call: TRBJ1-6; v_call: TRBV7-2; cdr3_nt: TGTGCCAGCACCCAGACAGAAACGAGGTCACCCCTCCACTTT; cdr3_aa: CASTQTETRSPLHF
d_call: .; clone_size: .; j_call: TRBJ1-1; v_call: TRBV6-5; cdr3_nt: TGTGCCAGCAGTAGGCGCAGCGGGGCTTTCTTT; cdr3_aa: CASSRRSGAFF
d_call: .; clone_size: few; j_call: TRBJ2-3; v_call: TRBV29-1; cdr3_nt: TGCAGCGTTGGGCAGGGCACAGATACGCAGTATTTT; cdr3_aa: CSVGQGTDTQYF
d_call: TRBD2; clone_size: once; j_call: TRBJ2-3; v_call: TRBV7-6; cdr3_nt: TGTGCCAGCAGCCCACTAGCGGGGGTCACAGATACGCAGTATTTT; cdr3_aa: CASSPLAGVTDTQYF
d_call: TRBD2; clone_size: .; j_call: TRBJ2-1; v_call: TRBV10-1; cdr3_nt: TGCGCCAGCAGTGAGTCTCGTCTAGCGGGGGGAAATGAGCAGTTCTTC; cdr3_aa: CASSESRLAGGNEQFF